Sequencing of this T cell receptor beta chain was carried out in a study of blood T cells in healthy people across ages. Study-level information: For every two T cells, template switching captured about one barcoded beta molecule. Overall study findings and caveats: Aged donors had fewer naive CD4+ cells and lower diversity than long-lived donors.

The use of a sample-barcoded 5' primer and a J-beta primer mix characterized a second PCR of roughly 6 to 11 cycles. Each CDR3 protein is one row after TCRdb ran MiXCR on the 5' RACE reads. The sample lists fewer than 2,000,000 distinct CDR3 sequences; roughly 32% were seen once. Researchers isolated at least 7 million PBMCs per sample. The CDR3 totals 18 residues. The germline gives CDR1 DFQATT, CDR2 SNEGSKA (reference sequence). This clonotype was counted a single time. Its antigen is undetermined. The sequenced sample consisted of blood. V is TRBV20-1 and J is TRBJ2-5, with D maybe TRBD2 (5 bases). The clonotype was recovered from a woman aged 25 to 39 in good health. CDR3 sequence (DNA): TGCAGCGCTTTCACGATCGGGGATCTAACTGAAACTCAAGAGACCCAGTACTTC. Protein product: CSAFTIGDLTETQETQYF.